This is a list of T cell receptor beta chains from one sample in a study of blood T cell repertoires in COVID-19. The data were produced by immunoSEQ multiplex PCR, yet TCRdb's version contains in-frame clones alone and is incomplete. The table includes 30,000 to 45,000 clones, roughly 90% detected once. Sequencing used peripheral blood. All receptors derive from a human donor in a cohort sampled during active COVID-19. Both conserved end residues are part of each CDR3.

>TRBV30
CAWSGDFSNQPQHF
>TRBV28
CASSGSGTLKYEQYF
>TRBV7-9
CASSPQTLNTEAFF
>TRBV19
CASSDSGQGIAGYTF
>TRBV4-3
CASSQWGSGPGDTQYF
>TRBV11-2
CASSLRRRGRNYGYTF
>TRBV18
CASSGLGGVEAFF
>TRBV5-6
CASSSATQSYEQYF
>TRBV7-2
CASSPGQAPSTQYF
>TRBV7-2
CASSLPGVGTDTQYF
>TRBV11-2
CASSRGRDRGSNEKLFF
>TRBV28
CASSLEAGDLQETQYF
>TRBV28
CATAQGISGNTIYF
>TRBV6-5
CASSRTRVQPQHF
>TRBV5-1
CASSSLGTASTDTQYF
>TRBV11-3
CASSFPGNEQFF
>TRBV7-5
CARSLAAREDNSPLHF
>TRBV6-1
CASSGPSRRGSAEQYF
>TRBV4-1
CASSPEGRRVDSPLHF
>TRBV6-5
CASSLSHRGWYEQYF
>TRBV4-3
CASSPQREGGGETQYF
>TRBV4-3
CASSQDPPSYNEQFF